Listed here are 7 T cell receptor beta chains from one sample, sequenced in a study of shared clonotypes between healthy human individuals. The table came from immunoSEQ multiplex PCR; TCRdb's copy has only in-frame clones and leaves some out. The profile shows more than 550,000 clones, 80% to 95% of them singletons. Sequencing was performed on memory CD8+ T cells from PBMCs. Subset reported: CD45RO+ cells pooled with CCR7-negative TemRA cells. Every receptor here comes from a man between 18 and 29 years old in good health. Some clones in this sample may be carry-over from other donors' samples.

This clone has only one observation. V and J are TRBV11-2 and TRBJ2-7; TRBD1 matches 9 bases. V lost 4 bases and J lost 11; bases outside the gene matches: 15. The CDR3 is 15 amino acids. Germline V gene data show CDR1 as SGHAT and CDR2 as FQNNGV. The DNA for the CDR3 is TGTGCCAGCAGCTCAACGGGACAGGGCCCTTCGGTGGAGTACTTC. Residues: CASSSTGQGPSVEYF.

The rearrangement joins TRBV7-9 to TRBJ2-3; D uncertain. This CDR3 has 13 residues. CDR1 SEHNR and CDR2 FQNEAQ come from the germline V gene (reference sequence). The ends were cut back, 5 bases at V and 5 bases at J, with 11 bases in the middle. CDR3 loop: CASSPLQQDTQYF. The CDR3 region has the DNA TGTGCCAGCAGCCCCCTTCAACAAGATACGCAGTATTTT.

This clone has only a few counts. The rearrangement links TRBV4-1 to TRBJ2-3; D is unclear. Looked up from germline, CDR1 is MGHRA and CDR2 is YSYEKL. The CDR3 length is 15 residues. Trimming cost V 0 bases and J 0 bases, with 7 bases left between them. The CDR3 protein is CASSQERFSTDTQYF. As DNA, the CDR3 is TGCGCCAGCAGCCAAGAGCGGTTTAGCACAGATACGCAGTATTTT.

The gene calls are TRBV27 and TRBJ1-5; D uncertain. V was cut by 6 bases and J by 2 bases, with 11 bases left in between. The CDR3 contains 14 residues. Germline values: CDR1 MNHEY, CDR2 SMNVEV (reference sequence). The CDR3 reads CASRARERNQPQHF. DNA of the CDR3: TGTGCCAGCAGGGCCCGGGAGCGCAATCAGCCCCAGCATTTT.

The chain carries TRBV4-1 and TRBJ1-1; D might be TRBD1 (5 bases). Trimming took 1 base from V and 6 from J, leaving 12 bases between them. Germline values: CDR1 MGHRA, CDR2 YSYEKL. This CDR3 spans 14 amino acids. In DNA, the CDR3 is TGCGCCAGCAGCCAAGTTCCTAGGGGCGCTGAAGCTTTCTTT. Protein product: CASSQVPRGAEAFF.

This clone was recorded a few times. The chain recombines TRBV10-3 with TRBJ2-3; 7 bases fit TRBD1. Per the germline V gene, CDR1 is ENHRY and CDR2 is SYGVKD. The trim removed 7 bases at V and 3 bases at J, leaving 7 bases unmatched. The CDR3 consists of 14 residues. CDR3 sequence (DNA): TGTGCCATCATGGGGACAGCCTCAACAGATACGCAGTATTTT. Amino acids: CAIMGTASTDTQYF.

The V call is TRBV7-7, the J call TRBJ2-7; possible D gene TRBD2, 6 bases. The CDR3 covers 15 residues. The germline gives CDR1 SSHAT, CDR2 FNYEAQ (reference sequence). The V gene lost 0 bases and the J gene lost 2 bases, with 11 bases spanning the gap. CDR3 coding DNA: TGTGCCAGCAGCTTAGCGAGGGACTCGACCTACGAGCAGTACTTC. Its translation is CASSLARDSTYEQYF.